This TCR beta chain came from a study of cytomegalovirus exposure and HLA in healthy donors. This CDR3 is built from 14 residues. Germline V gene lookup returns CDR1 GTSNPN and CDR2 SVGIG (reference sequence). With 3 bases clipped from V and 2 bases from J, the junction kept 7 bases outside the gene matches. Points on this clone: Its matching antigen is unknown.

General study points: Sequencing likely produced, as an artifact, a cluster of highly shared sequence variants. Solely CMV serostatus was available to characterize immune exposure.

The PCR used 60 Vbeta and 13 Jbeta primers. Here immunoSEQ multiplex PCR was the method, and the copy in TCRdb shows in-frame clones only, minus some. The sample lists roughly 120,000 clones, 75% to 85% occurring once. V and J are TRBV30 and TRBJ2-7; 7 nucleotides match TRBD1. The clonotype was recovered from a man aged 25-45 years in good health and CMV-seropositive. The sample consisted of PBMCs. CDR3 loop: CAWRARDRTYEQYF. The CDR3 DNA follows: TGTGCCTGGAGGGCCCGGGACAGAACCTACGAGCAGTACTTC.